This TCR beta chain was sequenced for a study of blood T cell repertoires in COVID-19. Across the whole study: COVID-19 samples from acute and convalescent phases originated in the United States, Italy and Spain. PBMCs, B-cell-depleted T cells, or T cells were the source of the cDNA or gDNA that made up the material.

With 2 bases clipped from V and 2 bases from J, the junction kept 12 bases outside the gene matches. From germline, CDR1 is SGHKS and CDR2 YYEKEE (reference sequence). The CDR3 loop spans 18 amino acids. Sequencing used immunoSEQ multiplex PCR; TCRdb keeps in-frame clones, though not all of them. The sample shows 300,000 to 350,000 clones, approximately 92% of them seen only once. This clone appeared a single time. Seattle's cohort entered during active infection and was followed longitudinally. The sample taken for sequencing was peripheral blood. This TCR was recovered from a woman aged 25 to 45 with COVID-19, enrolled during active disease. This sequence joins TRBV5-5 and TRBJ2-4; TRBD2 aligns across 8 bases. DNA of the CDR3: TGTGCCAGCAGCTTCCCGAGCGGGAGTGGGGGGACCAAAAACATTCAGTACTTC. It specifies CASSFPSGSGGTKNIQYF.